The clone carrying this TCR beta chain was counted ten times or more. The data stem from a study of regulatory T cells in long-lasting Graves disease. Sequencing libraries for TCR beta were prepared with iRepertoire HTBI primers and Arm-PCR of CDR3 regions. TCRdb itself ran the multiplex PCR reads through MiXCR, one entry per CDR3 protein. The top ten clones hold 13% to 15% of a sample with around 240,000 distinct CDR3 sequences, 18% of them seen once. CDR1 and CDR2 (germline): SEHNR, FQNEAQ (reference sequence). CDR3 length equals 17 residues. V lost 2 bases and J lost 8; bases outside the gene matches: 8. Specified time point: newly diagnosed GD, antithyroid drugs for less than 3 months. TCR sequences were obtained from RNA taken from PBMCs. An endocrinology unit in Xi'an, China, supplied the patients. These data also featured in a second study, about T cells in Graves' hyperthyroidism and ophthalmopathy. That paper notes: Calling Graves' hyperthyroidism stable meant ophthalmopathy did not progress within 18 months.

This TCR derives from a woman in her 30s with Graves disease. The sample was peripheral blood mononuclear cells (PBMCs), taken at new diagnosis, from a patient treated with antithyroid drugs. V usage is TRBV7-9 and J usage is TRBJ2-1, with 14 bases identical to TRBD2. CDR3 bases: TGTGCCAGCAGCTTATCGGTGGGGACTAGCGGGGGACATGAGCAGTTCTTC. Protein product: CASSLSVGTSGGHEQFF.